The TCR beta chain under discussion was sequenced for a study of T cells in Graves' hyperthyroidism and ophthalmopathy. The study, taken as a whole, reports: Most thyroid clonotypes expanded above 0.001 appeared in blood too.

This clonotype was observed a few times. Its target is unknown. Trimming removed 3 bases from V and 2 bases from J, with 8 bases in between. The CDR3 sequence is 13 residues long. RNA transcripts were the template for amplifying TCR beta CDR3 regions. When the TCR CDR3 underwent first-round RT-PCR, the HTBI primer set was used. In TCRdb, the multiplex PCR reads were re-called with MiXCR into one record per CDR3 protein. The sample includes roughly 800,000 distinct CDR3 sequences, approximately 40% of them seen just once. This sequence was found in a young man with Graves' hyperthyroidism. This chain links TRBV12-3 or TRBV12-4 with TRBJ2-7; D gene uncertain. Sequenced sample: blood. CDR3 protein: CASSFNGPYEQYF. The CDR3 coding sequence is TGTGCCAGCAGTTTTAACGGGCCCTACGAGCAGTACTTC.